This T cell receptor (beta chain) was recorded in a study of naive and memory T cell subsets. Study-level results: The RNA method is potentially sensitive to activation and differentiation changes.

TCR cDNA received a 3' ligated oligonucleotide that carried a UMI. Adult healthy volunteers gave 2.5 ml peripheral blood for whole-blood RNA. Unsorted total RNA, roughly 1 to 1,100 ng, was DNase treated before reverse transcription. CDR1 and CDR2 (germline): SGHNT, YYREEE (reference sequence). V was pared by 4 bases and J by 3 bases, with 4 bases between. The CDR3 sequence is 11 residues long. Ligated cDNA underwent four rounds of PCR with nested alpha and beta constant region primers and SP2. TCRdb re-derived calls from the 5' RACE reads in MiXCR, one entry per CDR3 protein. This table holds 50,000 or so distinct CDR3 sequences, under 8.5% found once. This clonotype has more than one count but fewer than ten. Its matching antigen is unknown.

The receptor was isolated from a male donor in good health. V usage is TRBV5-4 and J usage is TRBJ2-5; D is unclear. CDR3 nucleotide sequence: TGTGCCAGCAGCAAAGAAGAGACCCAGTACTTC. Protein sequence: CASSKEETQYF.